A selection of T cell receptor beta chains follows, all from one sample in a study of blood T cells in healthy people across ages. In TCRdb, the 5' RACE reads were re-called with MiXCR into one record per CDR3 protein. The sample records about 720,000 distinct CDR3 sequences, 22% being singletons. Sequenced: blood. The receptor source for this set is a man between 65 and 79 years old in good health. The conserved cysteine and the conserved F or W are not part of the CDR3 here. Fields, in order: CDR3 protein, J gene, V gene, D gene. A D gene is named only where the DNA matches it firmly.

CDR3aa: ASSLLGGTTTDTQY
j_gene: TRBJ2-3
v_gene: TRBV28
d_gene: TRBD2

CDR3aa: SARESSGANVLT
j_gene: TRBJ2-6
v_gene: TRBV20-1
d_gene: NA

CDR3aa: ASSPTDRRNNSPLH
j_gene: TRBJ1-6
v_gene: TRBV10-2
d_gene: NA

CDR3aa: ASSLRVNSPLH
j_gene: TRBJ1-6
v_gene: TRBV12-3/TRBV12-4
d_gene: NA

CDR3aa: ASSQGQLTDTQY
j_gene: TRBJ2-3
v_gene: TRBV7-9
d_gene: TRBD1

CDR3aa: ASSAPGLGEKLF
j_gene: TRBJ1-4
v_gene: TRBV7-2
d_gene: NA

CDR3aa: ASSLGSGKETQY
j_gene: TRBJ2-5
v_gene: TRBV7-2
d_gene: NA

CDR3aa: ASSGLAGKGNEQF
j_gene: TRBJ2-1
v_gene: TRBV10-2
d_gene: TRBD2

CDR3aa: ASSPTSGGAGTKNIQY
j_gene: TRBJ2-4
v_gene: TRBV6-1
d_gene: TRBD2

CDR3aa: ASSAMGVPKTQY
j_gene: TRBJ2-5
v_gene: TRBV11-2
d_gene: NA

CDR3aa: ASSYSTGTSGRAKNIQY
j_gene: TRBJ2-4
v_gene: TRBV6-5
d_gene: TRBD2

CDR3aa: ASSFTGTRYNEQF
j_gene: NA
v_gene: TRBV11-2
d_gene: TRBD2

CDR3aa: ASRYRDSPLH
j_gene: TRBJ1-6
v_gene: TRBV6-5
d_gene: NA

CDR3aa: SASSRVSTDTQY
j_gene: TRBJ2-3
v_gene: TRBV20-1
d_gene: NA

CDR3aa: ASSLDSPSQF
j_gene: NA
v_gene: TRBV7-2
d_gene: NA

CDR3aa: ASSFRDSYNSPLH
j_gene: TRBJ1-6
v_gene: TRBV7-2
d_gene: TRBD1

CDR3aa: ASSLDRGYGYT
j_gene: TRBJ1-2
v_gene: TRBV12-3/TRBV12-4
d_gene: TRBD1

CDR3aa: ASSLDGGVLAGGLQF
j_gene: TRBJ2-1
v_gene: TRBV5-1
d_gene: TRBD2

CDR3aa: ASSQSPGVETQY
j_gene: TRBJ2-5
v_gene: TRBV3-1
d_gene: NA

CDR3aa: ASSLSWEGEQF
j_gene: TRBJ2-1
v_gene: TRBV11-1
d_gene: NA

CDR3aa: ASSLESGNRFNEQF
j_gene: TRBJ2-1
v_gene: TRBV5-1
d_gene: NA

CDR3aa: ASSLGYRSYNEQF
j_gene: TRBJ2-1
v_gene: TRBV11-2
d_gene: NA

CDR3aa: SARSTNEQF
j_gene: TRBJ2-1
v_gene: TRBV20-1
d_gene: NA

CDR3aa: ASSGGLAGEISGELF
j_gene: TRBJ2-2
v_gene: TRBV5-5
d_gene: TRBD2

CDR3aa: ATSRAGQGAMSLF
j_gene: TRBJ1-4
v_gene: TRBV15
d_gene: TRBD1

CDR3aa: ASSPPMRETQY
j_gene: TRBJ2-5
v_gene: TRBV18
d_gene: NA

CDR3aa: ASSLDGSQPQH
j_gene: TRBJ1-5
v_gene: TRBV7-9
d_gene: NA

CDR3aa: ASSFSGITDTQY
j_gene: TRBJ2-3
v_gene: TRBV28
d_gene: NA

CDR3aa: ASSQDRSPSLDTQY
j_gene: TRBJ2-3
v_gene: TRBV4-1
d_gene: NA

CDR3aa: ASSLLSSGAYNEQF
j_gene: TRBJ2-1
v_gene: TRBV12-3/TRBV12-4
d_gene: TRBD2

CDR3aa: ASSSKSGSKGMNTEAF
j_gene: TRBJ1-1
v_gene: TRBV11-2
d_gene: NA

CDR3aa: ASSDRGHIGTYGYT
j_gene: TRBJ1-2
v_gene: TRBV19
d_gene: TRBD1

CDR3aa: ASSYNRGHEQY
j_gene: NA
v_gene: TRBV6-6
d_gene: TRBD1

CDR3aa: ASSEAGQGSYGYT
j_gene: TRBJ1-2
v_gene: TRBV6-1
d_gene: NA

CDR3aa: ASSLFRTRHPTDTQY
j_gene: TRBJ2-3
v_gene: TRBV12-3/TRBV12-4
d_gene: TRBD2

CDR3aa: SVEEGQGTEAF
j_gene: TRBJ1-1
v_gene: TRBV29-1
d_gene: TRBD1

CDR3aa: ATRTGKGETQY
j_gene: TRBJ2-5
v_gene: TRBV10-3
d_gene: TRBD1

CDR3aa: ASSLSGIPGGYT
j_gene: TRBJ1-2
v_gene: TRBV6-5
d_gene: NA

CDR3aa: ASTVSGGSNNEQF
j_gene: TRBJ2-1
v_gene: TRBV12-3/TRBV12-4
d_gene: TRBD2

CDR3aa: ASFSPGRPDTQY
j_gene: TRBJ2-3
v_gene: TRBV6-5
d_gene: TRBD2

CDR3aa: ASSVVPGGTRGETQY
j_gene: TRBJ2-5
v_gene: TRBV9
d_gene: TRBD1

CDR3aa: ASRRDRSTDTQY
j_gene: TRBJ2-3
v_gene: TRBV19
d_gene: NA